Listed here are 21 T cell receptor beta chains from one sample, sequenced in a study of T cell repertoires in cytomegalovirus infection. A single record per CDR3 protein comes from TCRdb applying MiXCR to the reads. The data show 640,000 or so distinct CDR3 sequences, roughly a third seen once. These receptors have no identified antigens. The specimen was cultured PBMCs, collected from culture after CMV antigen stimulation. The receptors were gathered from a human donor in good health (CMV status not recorded). Some clones in this sample may be carry-over from other donors' samples.

This clonotype was detected ten times or more. This chain links TRBV7-2 with TRBJ1-1, with D unclear. V lost 4 bases and J 3 bases, leaving 6 bases between the germline ends. Germline V gene lookup returns CDR1 SGHTA and CDR2 FQGNSA. The CDR3 sequence is 12 residues long. CDR3 DNA sequence: TGTGCCAGCAGCTCTGATGACACTGAAGCTTTCTTT. Translating it yields CASSSDDTEAFF.

This clonotype was counted between two and nine times. This chain uses TRBV6-1 with TRBJ2-7; 8 bases match TRBD1. CDR1 and CDR2 (germline): MNHNS, SASEGT. The CDR3 length is 13 residues. V shed 7 bases and J 3 bases; nucleotides not matched to a gene: 5. CDR3 sequence: CASMARGLYEQYF. CDR3 bases: TGTGCCAGCATGGCCAGGGGGCTCTACGAGCAGTACTTC.

The CDR3 sequence is CASSQEYRSGSPLHF. The DNA for the CDR3 is TGTGCCAGCAGCCAAGAGTACAGGTCGGGTTCACCCCTCCACTTT. The rearrangement uses TRBV4-2 and TRBJ1-6; D possibly corresponds to TRBD1 (5 bases). Germline loops: CDR1 LGHNA, CDR2 YNFKEQ. V gave up 0 bases and J gave up 9 bases, with 12 bases separating them. The CDR3 covers 15 residues.

V is TRBV5-4 and J is TRBJ2-7; 10 bases fit TRBD1. CDR3 length equals 15 residues. Germline V lookup: CDR1 SGHNT, CDR2 YYREEE (reference sequence). The V gene end was trimmed by 4 bases and the J gene end by 1 base; junction bases not matched to a gene: 5. This CDR3 is CASSAGQGKSYEQYF. CDR3 bases: TGTGCCAGCAGCGCGGGACAGGGGAAATCCTACGAGCAGTACTTC.

This clonotype was detected only a few times. This chain links TRBV10-3 with TRBJ2-1, with D perhaps matching TRBD1 (6 bases). The V and J ends lost 2 bases and 5 bases respectively, with 13 bases between them. The CDR3 loop spans 15 amino acids. CDR1 and CDR2 from the germline V gene are ENHRY and SYGVKD. The CDR3: CAISEGGSGNNEQFF. The CDR3 nucleotides read TGTGCCATCAGTGAGGGGGGCTCGGGAAACAATGAGCAGTTCTTC.

A few counts support this clonotype. This rearrangement joins TRBV19 to TRBJ1-1; D is uncertain. CDR1 is LNHDA and CDR2 is SQIVND in the germline V gene (reference sequence). The CDR3 contains 15 residues. Trimming removed 7 bases at V and 2 bases at J, with 17 bases between. For the CDR3, the DNA is TGTGCCAGTATGAGTCCGGGAGCTAGAAACACTGAAGCTTTCTTT. Amino acid sequence: CASMSPGARNTEAFF.

This clonotype was seen more than once but under ten times. The chain recombines TRBV28 with TRBJ2-1; 9 nucleotides line up with TRBD1. The J segment lost 7 bases and the V segment lost 5 bases, leaving 9 bases of the junction unmatched. Germline lookup yields CDR1 MDHEN and CDR2 SYDVKM. This CDR3 has 15 residues. Here the CDR3 reads CASSPPGTGLNEQFF. DNA for the CDR3: TGTGCCAGCAGTCCCCCCGGGACAGGGTTAAATGAGCAGTTCTTC. The full variable domain, rest sourced from reference TRBV28 and TRBJ2-1, is DVKVTQSSRYLVKRTGEKVFLECVQDMDHENMFWYRQDPGLGLRLIYFSYDVKMKEKGDIPEGYSVSREKKERFSLILESASTNQTSMYLCASSPPGTGLNEQFFGPGTRLTVL.

Only a few counts were recorded for this clonotype. The chain combines TRBV5-1 with TRBJ2-6, with 7 bases fitting TRBD1. Unmatched junction bases numbered 1, after V lost 2 bases and J lost 2 bases. This CDR3 has 15 residues. Germline V gene lookup returns CDR1 SGHRS and CDR2 YFSETQ. CDR3 DNA sequence: TGCGCCAGCAGCTTTAGGGGGCCTGGGGCCAACGTCCTGACTTTC. Its translation: CASSFRGPGANVLTF.

The rearrangement links TRBV2 to TRBJ2-1; unclear D gene. From germline, CDR1 is SNHLY and CDR2 FYNNEI. Trimming took 0 bases from V and 6 from J, leaving 12 bases between them. This CDR3 is 15 amino acids long. CDR3 sequence reads: CASSEALIRVNEQFF. In DNA, the CDR3 is TGTGCCAGCAGTGAAGCCCTTATACGGGTCAATGAGCAGTTCTTC.

The sample holds many counts of this clonotype. The V call is TRBV7-2, the J call TRBJ2-5; 9 nucleotides line up with TRBD2. CDR1 SGHTA and CDR2 FQGNSA come from the germline V gene. The CDR3 is made up of 15 amino acids. After removal of 1 base from V and 3 bases from J, the junction contained 3 bases not matched to a gene. CDR3 loop: CASSLGSSGEETQYF. The CDR3 nucleotides are TGTGCCAGCAGCTTAGGGTCTAGCGGGGAAGAGACCCAGTACTTC.

This clonotype was seen more than once but under ten times. The chain joins TRBV19 to TRBJ1-2, with TRBD1 as a possible D gene (5 bases). CDR1 LNHDA and CDR2 SQIVND come from the germline V gene (reference sequence). The CDR3 extends over 13 amino acids. V shed 4 bases and J shed 8 bases, with 14 bases lying between them. The CDR3 region has the DNA TGTGCCAGTAGTACGGATTTGGGGGAAGGCTACACCTTC. Its protein is CASSTDLGEGYTF.

This clonotype was observed at least ten times. This sequence joins TRBV7-2 and TRBJ2-7; 10 nucleotides line up with TRBD2. The germline CDR1 and CDR2 sequences are SGHTA and FQGNSA. With 8 bases clipped from V and 4 bases from J, the junction kept 5 bases outside the gene matches. The CDR3 consists of 13 residues. This chain's CDR3 is CASGRTSGYEQYF. The CDR3, as DNA: TGTGCCAGCGGACGGACTAGCGGATACGAGCAGTACTTC.

The V call is TRBV19, the J call TRBJ1-2; 10 nucleotides match TRBD1. J was trimmed by 7 bases and V by 6 bases; bases with no gene match: 8. Germline V gives CDR1 LNHDA, CDR2 SQIVND (reference sequence). The CDR3 runs 14 residues. CDR3 residues: CASRRQGADLGYTF. Here the CDR3 DNA reads TGTGCCAGTAGACGACAGGGGGCTGACCTTGGCTACACCTTC.

V usage is TRBV14 and J usage is TRBJ1-6, with TRBD1 as a possible D gene (6 bases). This CDR3 is built from 17 residues. CDR1 and CDR2 from the germline V gene are SGHDN and FVKESK. V was shortened by 3 bases and J by 4 bases, with 16 bases between the two germline ends. CDR3 DNA: TGTGCCAGCAGCCAGGTATTTCGGGGGCCGTATAATTCACCCCTCCACTTT. Protein: CASSQVFRGPYNSPLHF.

This clonotype came up a few times. V gene TRBV4-3 combines with J gene TRBJ1-2; possible D gene TRBD1, 5 bases. Germline V CDR1 and CDR2: LGHNA, YSLEER. V lost 1 base to trimming and J lost 5 bases, with 11 bases between them. This CDR3 spans 14 amino acids. The CDR3 is CASSQARGSYGYTF. The CDR3 DNA reads TGCGCCAGCAGCCAAGCCCGGGGGAGTTATGGCTACACCTTC.

This clonotype was observed a few times. A read error may account for a junction end that differs from germline. The CDR3 DNA is TGTGCCAGCAGCTTTGGAGGGACTAGCGCAGACTTC. This sequence encodes CASSFGGTSADF. The chain joins TRBV7-2 to TRBJ2-7, with TRBD2 matching 10 bases. This CDR3 has 12 amino acids. Germline assignment: CDR1 SGHTA and CDR2 FQGNSA.

This clonotype was counted a few times. J is TRBJ2-1 and V is TRBV6-5, with D possibly being TRBD1 (5 bases). Between the trimmed V and J ends, which lost 0 bases and 12 bases, there was a span of 9 bases. This CDR3 has 12 amino acids. The germline V gene encodes CDR1 MNHEY and CDR2 SVGAGI. The DNA for the CDR3 is TGTGCCAGCAGTTACTCAGGGGTATCGCAGTTCTTC. As protein: CASSYSGVSQFF.

V gene TRBV28 combines with J gene TRBJ2-6; D is possibly TRBD1 (6 bases). V lost 5 bases and J 2 bases, leaving 13 bases between the germline ends. Germline-derived CDR1 and CDR2 are MDHEN and SYDVKM. The CDR3 length is 16 residues. The CDR3 DNA follows: TGTGCCAGCAGTGTACAGGGTCCCACTGGGGCCAACGTCCTGACTTTC. Amino acid sequence: CASSVQGPTGANVLTF.

This chain links TRBV6-1 with TRBJ2-5; unclear D gene. The V and J ends lost 5 bases and 4 bases respectively, with 11 bases between them. The CDR3 has 13 residues. CDR1 MNHNS and CDR2 SASEGT come from the germline V gene. DNA of the CDR3: TGTGCCAGCAGTTACGGGCGGCGAGAGACCCAGTACTTC. Its protein product is CASSYGRRETQYF.

The CDR3 region is CASSTRDSRVTEAFF. The DNA of the CDR3 is TGTGCCAGCAGTACCCGGGACTCCCGAGTGACTGAAGCTTTCTTT. This chain connects TRBV6-8 to TRBJ1-1; the D gene is possibly TRBD1 (5 bases). Germline loops: CDR1 MNHGY, CDR2 SAAAGT. Trimming removed 5 bases from V and 5 bases from J, with 18 bases in between. The CDR3 covers 15 residues.

This clonotype was recorded at least ten times. The CDR3 DNA follows: TGTGCCAGCAGCTTAGGGGGGAACTACAATGAGCAGTTCTTC. The encoded protein is CASSLGGNYNEQFF. The chain has TRBV7-2 and TRBJ2-1, with D perhaps given as TRBD1 or TRBD2 (5 bases each). The germline V gene encodes CDR1 SGHTA and CDR2 FQGNSA. V lost 1 base to trimming and J lost 3 bases, with 7 bases between them. The CDR3 sequence is 14 residues long.